This paragraph covers one T cell receptor beta chain sequence. Its antigen specificity is not known. Per-base quality was not reported, and no clone a single base away is much larger than it. Libraries were prepared through the immunoSEQ multiplex PCR assay. The table was pulled from immuneACCESS by TCRdb, which kept in-frame rearrangements only. Such tables lose some clones; where checked, under half of the loss comes from unresolved V genes, and the rest has no known cause. The sample data list tens of thousands of clones, and more than 75% of these were observed just once. The ten largest clones take up approximately 5% of the sample. The sample belongs to a study of chemoradiotherapy in HPV16-positive cancers (dated by TCRdb to 2022 to 2024). A note on the overall study: Candidate HPV-specific T-cell clones and common TCR motifs were defined by functional T-cell assays performed on cells from a couple of HPV16-positive patients. The study asked whether T-cell immunity to the HPV oncoproteins E6 and E7 changes during chemoradiotherapy and whether this immunity affects survival. Next, the candidate HPV-specific TCRs and motifs were followed in TCR repertoires from around 92 patients with HPV-related cancers.

Here is what the overall study found, with its caveats: Expansion of candidate HPV-specific clones and E7-related TCR motifs was observed in the tumor microenvironment during treatment, whereas no such expansion was observed for non-HPV-specific T cells. In HPV16-positive patients, expansion of HPV-responsive T cells during chemoradiotherapy was found to be associated with improved recurrence-free survival. The functional definition of HPV-specific T cells was derived from only a couple of HPV16-positive patients, and the survival association was reported for HPV16-positive patients.

Because repertoires were sampled repeatedly during chemoradiotherapy, clonal expansion in the tumor microenvironment could be followed. V drops 4 bases and J drops 7 bases, leaving 19 bases in between. CDR1 and CDR2 are read off the germline V gene as ENHRY and SYGVKD. From the cysteine up to the phenylalanine, the CDR3 has a length of 15 residues. CDR3 DNA is the only sequence kept; it has 45 bases, read in frame from the first base. This sample comprised blood, obtained from a patient who underwent chemoradiotherapy. The receptor chain draws on TRBV10-3 and TRBJ1-2, with the D gene uncertain. The source is a human donor with HPV-associated anogenital cancer. CDR3 loop: CAISATGKGVSGYTF. The bases read TGTGCCATCAGTGCCACCGGAAAGGGAGTCTCTGGCTACACCTTC.